What follows are 30 T cell receptor beta chains derived from one specimen sequenced in a study of blood T cell repertoires in COVID-19. Sequencing used immunoSEQ multiplex PCR; TCRdb keeps in-frame clones, though not all of them. The table includes a few hundred thousand clones, about 82% detected once. Input material: peripheral blood. The receptor set was obtained from an elderly man with acute or convalescent COVID-19.

The CDR3 sequence: CASSERLNTEAFF. The CDR3 DNA reads TGTGCCAGCAGTGAACGGTTGAACACTGAAGCTTTCTTT. The chain combines TRBV2 with TRBJ1-1; D remains ambiguous. Germline CDR1 is SNHLY and CDR2 is FYNNEI. V was pared by 2 bases and J by 0 bases, with 4 bases between. CDR3 length equals 13 residues.

V gene TRBV29-1 combines with J gene TRBJ1-2; D gene ambiguous. CDR1 is SQVTM, CDR2 ANQGSEA, per germline. V gave up 1 base and J gave up 4 bases, with 13 bases separating them. This CDR3 contains 14 residues. The CDR3 spells CSVEGGLPSYGYTF. The DNA for the CDR3 is TGCAGCGTTGAAGGCGGGCTCCCTAGCTATGGCTACACCTTC.

The chain recombines TRBV5-6 with TRBJ2-2; D is possibly TRBD1 (5 bases). The V gene's germline CDR1 is SGHDT and CDR2 YYEEEE. V was trimmed by 6 bases and J by 2 bases, leaving 17 bases between them. The CDR3 covers 16 residues. DNA for the CDR3: TGTGCCAGCACTAACATCGGACACTTTAACACCGGGGAGCTGTTTTTT. This gives the protein CASTNIGHFNTGELFF.

The J gene is TRBJ2-5, the V gene TRBV6-1; TRBD2 agrees at 14 bases. V lost 3 bases to trimming and J lost 4 bases; unmatched junction nucleotides: 4. Germline lookup yields CDR1 MNHNS and CDR2 SASEGT. The CDR3 totals 16 residues. The CDR3 region has the DNA TGTGCCAGCAGTGAGACTAGCGGGAGGGCCGGAGAGACCCAGTACTTC. Amino acid sequence: CASSETSGRAGETQYF.

V usage is TRBV10-3 and J usage is TRBJ2-4; 7 positions agree with TRBD1. The junction had 6 bases not matched to a gene; V was cut back by 6 bases and J by 7 bases. In germline, CDR1 is ENHRY, CDR2 SYGVKD. The CDR3 contains 13 residues. The CDR3 here is CAIRRGLGNIQYF. CDR3 DNA: TGTGCCATCAGAAGGGGGCTGGGGAACATTCAGTACTTC.

The V and J genes are TRBV18 and TRBJ1-5, with D possibly matching TRBD1 (5 bases). From germline, CDR1 is KGHSH and CDR2 LQKENI. The ends were cut back, 2 bases at V and 9 bases at J, with 14 bases in the middle. This CDR3 region has 14 residues. CDR3 DNA: TGTGCCAGCTCACCAGGGGCAGGTCTTAGGCCCCAGCATTTT. Its protein product is CASSPGAGLRPQHF.

The chain combines TRBV28 with TRBJ2-4, with D perhaps matching TRBD1 (6 bases). Per germline, CDR1 MDHEN and CDR2 SYDVKM. The CDR3 loop spans 15 amino acids. V shed 2 bases and J shed 9 bases, with 17 bases lying between them. Here the CDR3 reads CASSLVAGDRAIQYF. The CDR3 DNA reads TGTGCCAGCAGTTTAGTTGCAGGGGACCGGGCCATTCAGTACTTC.

This clone was recorded a few times. V and J are TRBV28 and TRBJ1-5; D remains ambiguous. Trimming took off 4 bases at V and 7 bases at J, with 17 bases between the two ends. In germline, CDR1 is MDHEN, CDR2 SYDVKM. The CDR3 extends over 15 amino acids. The chain's CDR3 is CASSSLSGLGQPQHF. The CDR3 DNA reads TGTGCCAGCAGTTCATTGAGCGGGCTGGGGCAGCCCCAGCATTTT.

CDR3 residues: CASSPAGIVYEQYF. Here the CDR3 DNA reads TGTGCCAGCAGCCCGGCCGGGATCGTCTACGAGCAGTACTTC. The chain has TRBV28 and TRBJ2-7; D perhaps matches TRBD2 (5 bases). Per the germline V gene, CDR1 is MDHEN and CDR2 is SYDVKM. V lost 6 bases, J lost 3 bases, and 15 bases lay in between. The CDR3 is 14 residues long. Looking up the rest from reference TRBV28 and TRBJ2-7 gives the full variable domain: DVKVTQSSRYLVKRTGEKVFLECVQDMDHENMFWYRQDPGLGLRLIYFSYDVKMKEKGDIPEGYSVSREKKERFSLILESASTNQTSMYLCASSPAGIVYEQYFGPGTRLTVT.

The chain carries TRBV6-5 and TRBJ2-3; 10 bases are shared with TRBD2. The CDR3 is 15 residues long. Germline values: CDR1 MNHEY, CDR2 SVGAGI. V gave up 2 bases and J gave up 6 bases; unmatched junction bases: 5. CDR3: CASSYDTSGTDTQYF. The CDR3 DNA is TGTGCCAGCAGTTACGATACTAGCGGGACTGATACGCAGTATTTT.

V usage is TRBV5-8 and J usage is TRBJ2-2; D gene unclear. The germline V gene encodes CDR1 SGHTS and CDR2 YDEGEE. V lost 0 bases and J lost 2, with 11 bases in between. The CDR3 spans 16 residues. The CDR3 loop is CASSLELHVNTGELFF. The CDR3 DNA is TGTGCCAGCAGCTTGGAGCTCCATGTTAACACCGGGGAGCTGTTTTTT.

This clone has only a few counts. This rearrangement joins TRBV6-5 to TRBJ1-2, with 9 bases lining up with TRBD1. V shed 0 bases and J 4 bases; nucleotides not matched to a gene: 6. The CDR3 totals 16 residues. From germline, CDR1 is MNHEY and CDR2 SVGAGI. CDR3 sequence reads: CASSYSRTGDIYGYTF. The DNA of the CDR3 is TGTGCCAGCAGTTACTCCAGGACAGGGGATATCTATGGCTACACCTTC.

This clone was seen a few times. The rearrangement uses TRBV28 and TRBJ1-4, with no clear D. Germline V gives CDR1 MDHEN, CDR2 SYDVKM. Trimming removed 3 bases from V and 0 bases from J, with 11 bases in between. This CDR3 is built from 16 residues. The CDR3 sequence is CASSLRKRATNEKLFF. CDR3 DNA sequence: TGTGCCAGCAGTTTGAGGAAGCGGGCAACTAATGAAAAACTGTTTTTT.

This clone has only one observation. The gene calls are TRBV18 and TRBJ2-7, with TRBD1 matching 8 bases. The length of the CDR3 is 16 residues. Germline V CDR1 and CDR2: KGHSH, LQKENI. The J segment lost 2 bases and the V segment lost 3 bases, leaving 9 bases of the junction unmatched. CDR3 region: CASSPVAGTGAYEQYF. The CDR3 DNA reads as TGTGCCAGCTCACCGGTTGCCGGGACAGGAGCCTACGAGCAGTACTTC.

The rearrangement uses TRBV19 and TRBJ2-5; the match to TRBD2 covers 7 bases. Germline CDR1 and CDR2: LNHDA and SQIVND (reference sequence). CDR3 length equals 13 residues. V dropped 9 bases and J dropped 4; count of bases not matched to a gene: 8. CDR3 sequence reads: CASNRGRGETQYF. In DNA, the CDR3 is TGTGCCAGCAATCGAGGGAGGGGAGAGACCCAGTACTTC.

This chain uses TRBV27 with TRBJ2-2, with a weak D call TRBD1 (5 bases). V was trimmed by 7 bases and J by 5 bases, leaving 14 bases between them. The CDR3 runs 14 residues. Germline-derived CDR1 and CDR2 are MNHEY and SMNVEV (reference sequence). The CDR3 region is CASKVLAGTGELFF. The CDR3 DNA is TGTGCCAGCAAAGTTCTGGCAGGGACCGGGGAGCTGTTTTTT.

The chain combines TRBV19 with TRBJ1-2; TRBD1 agrees at 7 bases. Germline CDR1 is LNHDA and CDR2 is SQIVND (reference sequence). The junction had 8 bases not matched to a gene; V was cut back by 6 bases and J by 4 bases. The CDR3 runs 14 residues. CDR3 sequence (DNA): TGTGCCAGTAGCTCCGACAGGGTTTTCTATGGCTACACCTTC. It codes for CASSSDRVFYGYTF.

This clone was observed once. The chain has TRBV6-5 and TRBJ1-2; no clear D gene. The CDR3 covers 15 residues. Germline CDR1 MNHEY, CDR2 SVGAGI. The germline V and J ends were trimmed by 6 bases and 3 bases, with 17 bases remaining between them. Here the CDR3 reads CASSKGGARDYGYTF. DNA of the CDR3: TGTGCCAGCAGCAAAGGAGGTGCGAGGGACTATGGCTACACCTTC.

This clone occurred once. The gene calls are TRBV11-3 and TRBJ2-7, with D maybe TRBD1 (5 bases). With 0 bases removed from V and 4 bases from J, the gap between germline ends came to 13 bases. Germline CDR1 is SGHNT and CDR2 is YENEEA. The CDR3 length is 15 residues. CDR3: CASSLDGQGRYEQYF. As DNA, the CDR3 is TGTGCCAGCAGCTTAGATGGGCAGGGAAGATACGAGCAGTACTTC.

The rearrangement joins TRBV18 to TRBJ1-1; D gene uncertain. Trimming removed 4 bases from V and 2 bases from J, with 11 bases in between. Looked up from germline, CDR1 is KGHSH and CDR2 is LQKENI. The CDR3 runs to 14 residues. The CDR3 sequence is CASSHPAGNTEAFF. The CDR3 DNA reads as TGTGCCAGCTCACACCCGGCGGGTAACACTGAAGCTTTCTTT.

The chain combines TRBV7-2 with TRBJ1-2; TRBD1 agrees at 7 bases. Germline values: CDR1 SGHTA, CDR2 FQGNSA. The length of the CDR3 is 14 residues. After removal of 5 bases from V and 3 bases from J, the junction contained 6 bases not matched to a gene. The CDR3 nucleotides read TGTGCCAGCAGCCGGGACAGTTCATACTATGGCTACACCTTC. Translated, it gives CASSRDSSYYGYTF.

The gene calls are TRBV7-9 and TRBJ2-7; maybe TRBD2 (6 bases). CDR1 is SEHNR, CDR2 FQNEAQ, per germline (reference sequence). The V end was cut by 5 bases, the J end by 2 bases, with 13 bases between. This CDR3 has 14 amino acids. CDR3: CASSLDGRPYEQYF. The CDR3 DNA is TGTGCCAGCAGCCTGGACGGGAGACCCTACGAGCAGTACTTC.

The genes are TRBV7-9 and TRBJ2-2; D gene uncertain. V gave up 4 bases and J gave up 4 bases, with 13 bases separating them. CDR3 length: 15 amino acids. Germline CDR1 SEHNR, CDR2 FQNEAQ (reference sequence). The DNA of the CDR3 is TGTGCCAGCAGCTCCCGGTCCGCCGCCACCGGGGAGCTGTTTTTT. Translation: CASSSRSAATGELFF.

This rearrangement joins TRBV6-5 to TRBJ1-2, with 8 bases matching TRBD1. CDR1 is MNHEY, CDR2 SVGAGI, per germline. The CDR3 length is 14 residues. V lost 3 bases, J lost 12 bases, and 12 bases stayed unmatched. The DNA of the CDR3 is TGTGCCAGCAGTTATACCGACAGGGGAAATAGACACACCTTC. Protein: CASSYTDRGNRHTF.

This clone was seen a handful of times. The chain is built from TRBV2 and TRBJ1-2, with 8 bases that match TRBD1. J was trimmed by 4 bases and V by 5 bases; bases with no gene match: 3. Per the germline V gene, CDR1 is SNHLY and CDR2 is FYNNEI. There are 13 residues in the CDR3. DNA of the CDR3: TGTGCCAGCAGTAAACAGGGGGGCTATGGCTACACCTTC. It translates to CASSKQGGYGYTF.

This chain joins TRBV4-3 and TRBJ1-1; 10 nucleotides align to TRBD1. The CDR3 is made up of 15 amino acids. Germline V gene lookup returns CDR1 LGHNA and CDR2 YSLEER. Germline trimming cut 5 bases from V and 4 bases from J; bases unmatched to any gene: 7. The CDR3, as DNA: TGCGCCAGCAGCACCCGACAGGGGGCATTCACTGAAGCTTTCTTT. It is translated as CASSTRQGAFTEAFF.

V and J are TRBV19 and TRBJ1-2; 11 bases map to TRBD1. Germline V gives CDR1 LNHDA, CDR2 SQIVND (reference sequence). V was clipped by 1 base and J by 7 bases; unmatched bases: 2. The CDR3 consists of 14 residues. CDR3 in DNA: TGTGCCAGTAGTATAGGAGGACAGGGGGCTGGCTACACCTTC. As protein: CASSIGGQGAGYTF.

The genes are TRBV10-3 and TRBJ1-1; no reliable D call. The V gene lost 1 base and the J gene lost 5 bases, with 8 bases spanning the gap. The germline gives CDR1 ENHRY, CDR2 SYGVKD. The CDR3 loop spans 13 amino acids. The CDR3 spells CAISEFEWTEAFF. The CDR3 region has the DNA TGTGCCATCAGTGAGTTCGAGTGGACTGAAGCTTTCTTT.

The rearrangement uses TRBV7-8 and TRBJ2-2; D is ambiguous. The CDR3 consists of 17 residues. V was cut by 5 bases and J by 0 bases, with 16 bases left in between. The germline CDR1 and CDR2 sequences are SGHVS and FQNEAQ. DNA for the CDR3: TGTGCCAGCAGCCTCAATAAGGCGGCGGCGAACACCGGGGAGCTGTTTTTT. Amino acid sequence: CASSLNKAAANTGELFF.

This chain uses TRBV5-1 with TRBJ1-1; D unclear. CDR1 and CDR2 from the germline V gene are SGHRS and YFSETQ. V gave up 4 bases and J gave up 0 bases, with 16 bases separating them. The CDR3 is 16 amino acids. CDR3 in amino acids: CASSPSRGRVNTEAFF. CDR3 DNA sequence: TGCGCCAGCAGCCCTTCCCGAGGGCGGGTGAACACTGAAGCTTTCTTT.